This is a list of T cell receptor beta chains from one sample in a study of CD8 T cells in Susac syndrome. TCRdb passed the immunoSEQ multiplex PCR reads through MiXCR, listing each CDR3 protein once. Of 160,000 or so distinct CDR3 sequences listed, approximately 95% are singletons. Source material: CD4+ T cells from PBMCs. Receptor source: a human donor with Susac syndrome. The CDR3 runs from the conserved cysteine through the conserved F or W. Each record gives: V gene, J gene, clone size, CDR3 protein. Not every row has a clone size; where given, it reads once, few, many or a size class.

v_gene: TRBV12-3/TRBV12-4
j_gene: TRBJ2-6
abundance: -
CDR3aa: CASSLVGLGANVLTF

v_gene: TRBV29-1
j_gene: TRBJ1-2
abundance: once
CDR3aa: CSVGTLQGGYGYTF

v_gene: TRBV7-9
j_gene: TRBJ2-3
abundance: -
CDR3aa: CASFRGGSTDTQYF

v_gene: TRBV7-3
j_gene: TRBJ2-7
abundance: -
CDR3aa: CASSLFGFYEQYF

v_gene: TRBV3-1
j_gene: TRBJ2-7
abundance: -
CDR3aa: CASSQEDTYEQYF

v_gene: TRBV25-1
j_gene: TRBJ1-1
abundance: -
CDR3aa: CASSGTFTEAFF

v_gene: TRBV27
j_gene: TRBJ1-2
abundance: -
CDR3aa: CASGNPNYGYTF

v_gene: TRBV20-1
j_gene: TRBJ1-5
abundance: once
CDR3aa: CSARSGGGEQPQHF

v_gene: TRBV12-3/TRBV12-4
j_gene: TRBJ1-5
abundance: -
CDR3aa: CASRVQSNQPQHF

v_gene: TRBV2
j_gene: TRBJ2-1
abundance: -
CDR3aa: CASSLAPGKGQFF

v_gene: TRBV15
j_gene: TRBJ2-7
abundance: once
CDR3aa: CATSRGGTYEQYF

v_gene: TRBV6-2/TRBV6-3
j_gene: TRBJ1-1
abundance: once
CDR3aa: CASSYDRMTEAFF

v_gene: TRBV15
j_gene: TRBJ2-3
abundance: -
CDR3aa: CATSRGQGTDTQYF

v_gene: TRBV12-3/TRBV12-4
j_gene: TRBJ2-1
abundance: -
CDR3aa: CASGVGGTGRNEQFF

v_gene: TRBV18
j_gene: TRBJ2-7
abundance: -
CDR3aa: CASSPRGATSYEQYF

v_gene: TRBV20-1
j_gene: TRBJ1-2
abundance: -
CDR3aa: CSAKGPQGSYGYTF

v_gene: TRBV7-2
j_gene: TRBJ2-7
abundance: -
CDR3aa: CASSLDSTSGAYEQYF

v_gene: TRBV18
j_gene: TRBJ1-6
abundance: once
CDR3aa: CASSSITVASYNSPLHF

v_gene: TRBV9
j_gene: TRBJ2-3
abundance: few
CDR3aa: CASSVGSGTDTQYF

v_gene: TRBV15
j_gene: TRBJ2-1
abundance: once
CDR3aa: CATSRGGSGGVEQFF

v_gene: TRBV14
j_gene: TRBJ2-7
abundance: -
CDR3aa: CASSHTYEQYF

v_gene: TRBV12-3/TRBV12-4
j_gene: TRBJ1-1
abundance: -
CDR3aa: CASSPQALNTEAFF

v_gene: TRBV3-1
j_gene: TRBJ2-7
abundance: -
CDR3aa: CASSQRGLEQYF

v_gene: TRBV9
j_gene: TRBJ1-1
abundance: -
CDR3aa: CASSVSGGGEAFF

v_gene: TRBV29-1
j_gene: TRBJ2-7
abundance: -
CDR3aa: CSAGQRSSYEQYF

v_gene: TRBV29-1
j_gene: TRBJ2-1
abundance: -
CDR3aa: CSVDPDSYNEQFF

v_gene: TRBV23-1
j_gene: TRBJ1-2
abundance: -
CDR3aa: CASSNRAGEEGGYTF

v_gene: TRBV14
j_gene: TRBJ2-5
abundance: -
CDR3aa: CASSQVPGQGRRKGTQYF